This T cell receptor beta chain was sequenced for a study of blood T cell repertoires in COVID-19. On the study more broadly: Donors in the United States, Italy and Spain gave samples during acute or convalescent COVID-19. T cells, B-cell-depleted T cells, or PBMCs provided the cDNA or gDNA that served as material.

The V gene's germline CDR1 is SEHNR and CDR2 FQNEAQ (reference sequence). This CDR3 is built from 14 residues. Trimming took off 1 base at V and 7 bases at J, with 8 bases between the two ends. Original handling: Amplification from reference gene primers served as the basis for estimated nucleated cell counts. The method was immunoSEQ multiplex PCR; TCRdb's version includes in-frame clones alone and lacks a portion of them. Clone size and V and J calls were adopted from that table, with D and trimming inferred from the DNA. The table lists around 40,000 clones, over 75% of them singletons, with around 40% in the top ten.

The chain links TRBV7-9 to TRBJ1-6; tentatively, D is TRBD1 (5 bases). The receptor's source is a man at least 80 years old with active or convalescent COVID-19. The sequencing input was peripheral blood. The CDR3, as DNA: TGTGCCAGCAGCTTAGATACAGGAAATTCACCCCTCCACTTT. Protein sequence: CASSLDTGNSPLHF.